These T cell receptor beta chains were read from a single sample in a study of blood T cell repertoires in COVID-19. Some clones are missing from TCRdb's copy, which holds only in-frame ones; the method was immunoSEQ multiplex PCR. The sample carries about 200,000 clones, 78% recorded once. Sequencing was performed on peripheral blood. These receptor sequences come from a woman of 80 years or more with active or convalescent COVID-19. CDR3s include the opening cysteine and the closing phenylalanine or tryptophan. The D gene is left open where the match is weak.

j_gene	v_gene	d_gene	CDR3aa	CDR3nt
TRBJ2-1	TRBV12-3/TRBV12-4	-	CASSLEGGHEQFF	TGTGCCAGCAGTTTAGAGGGGGGGCATGAGCAGTTCTTC
TRBJ1-2	TRBV28	TRBD1	CATRQGNYGYTF	TGTGCCACCCGACAGGGAAACTATGGCTACACCTTC
TRBJ1-4	TRBV28	-	CASSQTGGGEKLFF	TGTGCCAGCAGTCAGACTGGAGGTGGTGAAAAACTGTTTTTT
TRBJ2-7	TRBV28	TRBD1	CASSLVAPGTGYSYEQYF	TGTGCCAGCAGTTTAGTTGCCCCCGGGACAGGGTATTCCTACGAGCAGTACTTC
TRBJ2-7	TRBV9	-	CASSVTGRQGEQYF	TGTGCCAGCAGCGTGACAGGACGGCAAGGCGAGCAGTACTTC
TRBJ2-3	TRBV2	-	CASSGGTDTQYF	TGTGCCAGCAGTGGAGGGACAGATACGCAGTATTTT
TRBJ2-3	TRBV7-2	-	CASSLNLRGRAEDTQYF	TGTGCCAGCAGCTTAAACCTCCGCGGCAGGGCGGAAGATACGCAGTATTTT
TRBJ2-1	TRBV7-4	TRBD2	CASTIRAAGGSNSYNEQFF	TGTGCCAGCACCATTCGAGCAGCGGGGGGTTCTAACTCCTACAATGAGCAGTTCTTC
TRBJ2-2	TRBV10-3	-	CAISEWVGQGLSGELFF	TGTGCCATCAGTGAATGGGTAGGGCAGGGGTTGTCCGGGGAGCTGTTTTTT
TRBJ1-5	TRBV10-3	-	CAISSQQFNSNQPQHF	TGTGCCATCAGTTCCCAACAGTTTAATAGCAATCAGCCCCAGCATTTT
TRBJ1-2	TRBV14	TRBD1	CASSRTGDRYGYTF	TGTGCCAGCAGCAGGACAGGGGATCGGTATGGCTACACCTTC
TRBJ2-7	TRBV2	TRBD1	CASSPGGTGVNYEQYF	TGTGCCAGCAGCCCGGGTGGGACAGGGGTCAACTACGAGCAGTACTTC
TRBJ1-2	TRBV6-6	TRBD1	CASSPDREYGYTF	TGTGCCAGCAGCCCGGACAGGGAATATGGCTACACCTTC
TRBJ2-7	TRBV5-4	-	CASSLDRYEQYF	TGTGCCAGCAGCTTGGACAGGTACGAGCAGTACTTC
TRBJ2-3	TRBV5-1	-	CASSFGSSANTDTQYF	TGCGCCAGCAGCTTCGGGAGTTCGGCGAACACAGATACGCAGTATTTT